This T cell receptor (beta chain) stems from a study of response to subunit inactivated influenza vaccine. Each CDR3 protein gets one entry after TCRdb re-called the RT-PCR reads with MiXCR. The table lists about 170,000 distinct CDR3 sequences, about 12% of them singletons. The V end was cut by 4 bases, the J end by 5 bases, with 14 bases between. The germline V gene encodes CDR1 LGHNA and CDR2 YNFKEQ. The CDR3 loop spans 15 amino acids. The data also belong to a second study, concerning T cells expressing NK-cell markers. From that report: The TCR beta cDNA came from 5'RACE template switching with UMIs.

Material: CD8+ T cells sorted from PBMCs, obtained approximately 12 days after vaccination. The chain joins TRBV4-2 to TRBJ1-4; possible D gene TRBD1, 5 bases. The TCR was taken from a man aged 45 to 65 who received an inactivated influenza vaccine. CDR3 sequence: CASSLLGGENEKLFF. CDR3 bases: TGTGCCAGCAGCCTCCTGGGGGGTGAGAATGAAAAACTGTTTTTT.